Below, one TCR beta chain is given with its context. Its antigen is currently unknown. Axillary draining lymph nodes of breast cancer patients supplied the node samples. The data originate from a study of breast tumors, draining lymph nodes, adjacent tissues. Study results and limitations: The data were judged consistent with most tumor T cells coming from lymph node and expanding in tumor. That most tumor T cells come from lymph nodes remained unproven. Luminal-like breast cancer showed significantly greater tumor-nontumor repertoire similarity than basal-like breast cancer did.

TCRdb redid the calling of the multiplex PCR reads with MiXCR, one entry per CDR3 protein. The sample consists of approximately 180,000 distinct CDR3 sequences, 30% to 35% of them appearing once. Germline assignment: CDR1 DFQATT and CDR2 SNEGSKA (reference sequence). V lost 3 bases and J lost 0, with 14 bases in between. CDR3 length: 15 amino acids. The sample consisted of axillary lymph node tissue. The rearrangement joins TRBV20-1 to TRBJ1-1; tentatively, D is TRBD1 (5 bases). The source is a female donor with breast cancer. Some clones in this sample may be carry-over from other donors' samples. CDR3 loop: CSARAPGRLNTEAFF. CDR3 nucleotides: TGCAGTGCTAGGGCCCCGGGACGGCTGAACACTGAAGCTTTCTTT.